The source of this TCR beta chain is a study of T cells in Graves' hyperthyroidism and ophthalmopathy. Amplified TCR beta CDR3 regions derived from RNA transcripts. When the TCR CDR3 underwent first-round RT-PCR, the HTBI primer set was used. One entry per CDR3 protein results from TCRdb running MiXCR on the multiplex PCR reads. The sample holds 100,000 to 130,000 distinct CDR3 sequences, approximately 15% seen once. This clonotype showed up many times. CDR1 is LGHDT and CDR2 is YNNKEL in the germline V gene (reference sequence). The CDR3 is 15 amino acids. The V end was cut by 1 base, the J end by 10 bases, with 19 bases between.

The TCR sequence derives from a woman between 45 and 60 years old with Graves' hyperthyroidism. The sequencing input was blood. This sequence joins TRBV3-1 and TRBJ1-1; D may be TRBD1 (6 bases). The CDR3 region is CASSQGNRARWGAFF. DNA for the CDR3: TGTGCCAGCAGCCAAGGCAACAGGGCAAGGTGGGGAGCTTTCTTT. The entire variable domain, with the rest obtained from reference TRBV3-1 and TRBJ1-1, is as follows: DTAVSQTPKYLVTQMGNDKSIKCEQNLGHDTMYWYKQDSKKFLKIMFSYNNKELIINETVPNRFSPKSPDKAHLNLHINSLELGDSAVYFCASSQGNRARWGAFFGQGTRLTVV.